Below are 17 T cell receptor beta chains sequenced from a single sample in a study of molecular identifiers for immune sequencing clone quantification (dated by TCRdb to the late 2010s). The library was prepared using PCR. Sequencing was performed on a NextSeq 500. TCRdb trimmed public reads at Q25 via fastp, called clones via MiXCR and kept in-frame beta chains. When rows share a CDR3 protein, they turn into one entry using the most common DNA and genes. The sample table lists about 510,000 distinct CDR3 sequences, about 26% of them with a count of one. The biggest ten clones account for around 0.76% of the sample. The sample comprised naive CD8+ T cells from blood, with Jurkat cell RNA spiked in. Read against the paper, the sample's cell subset or site label means: FACS-sorted CD8+CD4-CCR7+CD45RA+ naive T cells. These TCRs come from a human donor in good health. Some libraries in this study had Jurkat cell RNA spiked in.

In the case of this clonotype: With a much larger clone just one base away, this may be a read error. The chain is built from TRBV6-2 or TRBV6-3 and TRBJ1-2, with no clear D. The CDR3 sequence is 10 residues long. Germline values: CDR1 MNHEY, CDR2 SVGEGT. CDR3 DNA: TGTGCCAGCGGTGACTATGGCTACCCCTTC. This gives the protein CASGDYGYPF.

The table lists this clonotype with a few counts. The rearrangement links TRBV3-1 to TRBJ1-2, with D possibly matching TRBD1 (5 bases). The germline gives CDR1 LGHDT, CDR2 YNNKEL (reference sequence). This CDR3 spans 14 amino acids. V lost 1 base and J lost 8, with 14 bases in between. This CDR3 reads CASSQVDSRAGYTF. The CDR3 coding sequence is TGTGCCAGCAGCCAAGTCGACAGCCGAGCGGGCTACACCTTC.

Ten or more counts support this clonotype. The CDR3 reads CASSFRGKNEQYF. CDR3 in DNA: TGTGCCAGCAGTTTCCGGGGGAAGAACGAGCAGTACTTC. The chain is built from TRBV28 and TRBJ2-7; TRBD2 might be the D (6 bases). CDR3 length equals 13 residues. CDR1 and CDR2 (germline): MDHEN, SYDVKM. V shed 3 bases and J shed 5 bases, with 11 bases lying between them.

This clonotype appeared many times. The rearrangement links TRBV3-1 to TRBJ2-7, with D perhaps matching TRBD1 or TRBD2 (6 bases each). There are 12 residues in the CDR3. Trimming pared 8 bases from V and 6 bases from J, leaving 14 bases between. From germline, CDR1 is LGHDT and CDR2 YNNKEL (reference sequence). CDR3 sequence reads: CASRGQGREQYF. Written as DNA, the CDR3 is TGTGCCAGCCGGGGGCAGGGTCGCGAGCAGTACTTC.

The V and J genes are TRBV19 and TRBJ2-3; maybe TRBD1 (6 bases). Germline V lookup: CDR1 LNHDA, CDR2 SQIVND (reference sequence). The CDR3 contains 17 residues. The V end was cut by 7 bases, the J end by 4 bases, with 24 bases between. CDR3 in amino acids: CASTLSLAGVSADTQYF. CDR3 DNA sequence: TGTGCCAGTACCCTTTCCCTGGCAGGGGTTTCTGCAGATACGCAGTATTTT.

Details on this clonotype: Germline is not matched at one junction end, which may reflect a read error. CDR3 sequence (DNA): TGTGCCTGGGAAGACATGGGTACCATAAACACTGAAGCTTCCTTT. Encoded protein: CAWEDMGTINTEASF. The rearrangement uses TRBV30 and TRBJ1-1; D is ambiguous. The CDR3 consists of 15 residues. Germline V gives CDR1 GTSNPN, CDR2 SVGIG (reference sequence).

This clonotype was seen at least ten times. The chain carries TRBV20-1 and TRBJ2-5; TRBD2 is a possible D gene (6 bases). The V and J ends lost 3 bases and 2 bases respectively, with 10 bases between them. CDR3 length: 13 amino acids. Germline-derived CDR1 and CDR2 are DFQATT and SNEGSKA (reference sequence). The CDR3 nucleotides read TGCAGTGCTAGTTTGGCGGGACAAGAGACCCAGTACTTC. Residues: CSASLAGQETQYF.

The gene calls are TRBV27 and TRBJ1-5; D gene unclear. The V gene lost 6 bases and the J gene lost 4 bases, with 13 bases spanning the gap. This CDR3 is built from 14 residues. Germline V gene sequence: CDR1 MNHEY, CDR2 SMNVEV (reference sequence). CDR3 amino acids: CASSGVSRNQPQHF. DNA for the CDR3: TGTGCCAGCAGCGGGGTTTCTAGGAATCAGCCCCAGCATTTT.

This clonotype was recorded at least ten times. DNA for the CDR3: TGCAGCGGACAGGGGGGAGAGGAAAAACTGTTTTTT. As protein: CSGQGGEEKLFF. The V gene is TRBV29-1, the J gene TRBJ1-4; 9 nucleotides line up with TRBD1. The V gene end was trimmed by 7 bases and the J gene end by 8 bases; junction bases not matched to a gene: 5. CDR3 length: 12 amino acids. Germline V gene sequence: CDR1 SQVTM, CDR2 ANQGSEA.

This clonotype was counted many times. The rearrangement uses TRBV19 and TRBJ2-3; D gene ambiguous. Trimming shortened V by 3 bases and J by 1 base, and 8 bases separated the two germline ends. There are 14 residues in the CDR3. Germline V gene lookup returns CDR1 LNHDA and CDR2 SQIVND (reference sequence). The CDR3 DNA follows: TGTGCCAGTAGTATCGTTGGCCGCACAGATACGCAGTATTTT. Its translation: CASSIVGRTDTQYF.

Note on this clonotype: A much larger clone sits a single nucleotide away, making a read error possible. The rearrangement links TRBV28 to TRBJ1-5; D possibly corresponds to TRBD1 (5 bases). The germline gives CDR1 MDHEN, CDR2 SYDVKM. This CDR3 is 16 amino acids long. CDR3 loop: CAGSLLQADSNQPQHF. The CDR3, as DNA: TGTGCCGGCAGTTTATTACAGGCGGATAGCAATCAGCCCCAGCATTTT.

This clonotype was seen at least ten times. The genes are TRBV15 and TRBJ2-5; the match to TRBD2 covers 10 bases. The germline V gene encodes CDR1 LNHNV and CDR2 YYDKDF (reference sequence). The CDR3 runs 16 residues. V lost 4 bases to trimming and J lost 4 bases; unmatched junction nucleotides: 9. The CDR3 here is CATSTSLSSGRETQYF. The CDR3 nucleotides read TGTGCCACCAGCACCTCACTCTCTAGCGGGAGAGAGACCCAGTACTTC.

The chain is built from TRBV2 and TRBJ1-1; D gene unclear. Per germline, CDR1 SNHLY and CDR2 FYNNEI. V lost 1 base, J lost 0 bases, and 6 bases lay in between. There are 14 residues in the CDR3. The CDR3 DNA sequence: TGTGCCAGCAGTGAAGGGCTGATGAACACTGAAGCTTTCTTT. Translating gives CASSEGLMNTEAFF.

Only a few counts were recorded for this clonotype. The V gene is TRBV24-1, the J gene TRBJ2-6; D not certain. The germline V and J ends were trimmed by 5 bases and 0 bases, with 10 bases remaining between them. Germline CDR1 is KGHDR and CDR2 is SFDVKD. CDR3 length equals 16 residues. The CDR3, as DNA: TGTGCCACCAGTGGAGACACCAGCTCTGGGGCCAACGTCCTGACTTTC. The encoded protein is CATSGDTSSGANVLTF.

A few counts support this clonotype. This chain uses TRBV27 with TRBJ2-7; 7 bases map to TRBD2. This CDR3 has 16 amino acids. CDR1 and CDR2 from the germline V gene are MNHEY and SMNVEV (reference sequence). With 4 bases clipped from V and 7 bases from J, the junction kept 16 bases outside the gene matches. CDR3 nucleotide sequence: TGTGCCAGCAGTTCCCTCATGGGGGGGGAACCGCGTGAGCAGTACTTC. Encoded protein: CASSSLMGGEPREQYF.

About this clonotype: One junction end disagrees with the germline gene, perhaps due to a read error. The chain combines TRBV10-3 with TRBJ2-6; 7 positions agree with TRBD2. This CDR3 is 17 amino acids long. Germline-derived CDR1 and CDR2 are ENHRY and SYGVKD. CDR3 amino acids: CAISGEGRLSGANVLPF. DNA for the CDR3: TGTGCCATCAGTGGGGAGGGACGCCTCTCTGGGGCCAACGTCCTGCCTTTC.

This clonotype was counted a few times. The chain carries TRBV28 and TRBJ2-4; D is unclear. CDR1 and CDR2 from the germline V gene are MDHEN and SYDVKM. The CDR3 is 12 residues long. V dropped 9 bases and J dropped 0 bases, with 6 bases sitting between them. CDR3 DNA: TGTGCCAGTCACGGAGCCAAAAACATTCAGTACTTC. Protein: CASHGAKNIQYF.